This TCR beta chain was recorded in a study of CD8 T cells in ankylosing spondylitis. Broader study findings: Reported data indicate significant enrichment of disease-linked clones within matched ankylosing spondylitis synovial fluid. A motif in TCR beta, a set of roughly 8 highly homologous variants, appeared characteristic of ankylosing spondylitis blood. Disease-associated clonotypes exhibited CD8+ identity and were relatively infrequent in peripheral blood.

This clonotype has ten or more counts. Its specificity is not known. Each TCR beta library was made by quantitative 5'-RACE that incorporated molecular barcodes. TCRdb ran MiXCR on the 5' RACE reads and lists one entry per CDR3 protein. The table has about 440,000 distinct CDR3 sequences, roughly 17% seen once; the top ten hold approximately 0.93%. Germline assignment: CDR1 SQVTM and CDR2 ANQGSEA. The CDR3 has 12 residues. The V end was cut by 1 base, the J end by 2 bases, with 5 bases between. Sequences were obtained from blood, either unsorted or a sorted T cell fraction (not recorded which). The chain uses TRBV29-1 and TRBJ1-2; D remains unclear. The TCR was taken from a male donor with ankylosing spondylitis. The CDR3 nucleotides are TGCAGCGTTGAAGGGCAGAACTATGGCTACACCTTC. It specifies CSVEGQNYGYTF.